One sample yielded the 5 T cell receptor beta chains listed below, sequenced in a study of blood T cell repertoires in COVID-19. Clones were sequenced by immunoSEQ multiplex PCR, and TCRdb holds only the in-frame ones, with some missing. The data contain roughly 120,000 clones, approximately 80% of them singletons. Source material: peripheral blood. The receptors stem from a woman older than 75 with acute or convalescent COVID-19.

The chain recombines TRBV5-1 with TRBJ2-3; 7 bases are shared with TRBD1. The germline V gene encodes CDR1 SGHRS and CDR2 YFSETQ. This CDR3 has 15 amino acids. V lost 0 bases to trimming and J lost 3 bases; unmatched junction nucleotides: 4. CDR3 residues: CASSLEGQPTDTQYF. CDR3 sequence (DNA): TGCGCCAGCAGCTTGGAGGGACAGCCAACAGATACGCAGTATTTT.

This sequence joins TRBV11-3 and TRBJ2-7, with 8 nucleotides matching TRBD1. Per germline, CDR1 SGHNT and CDR2 YENEEA. The junction had 7 bases not matched to a gene; V was cut back by 4 bases and J by 2 bases. CDR3 size: 15 residues. The chain's CDR3 is CASSSRTGPPYEQYF. Here the CDR3 DNA reads TGTGCCAGCAGCTCACGGACAGGGCCACCCTACGAGCAGTACTTC.

The chain has TRBV5-1 and TRBJ2-7, with D possibly matching TRBD1 (5 bases). The germline CDR1 and CDR2 sequences are SGHRS and YFSETQ. Trimming removed 3 bases at V and 5 bases at J, with 12 bases between. This CDR3 contains 13 residues. CDR3 loop: CASSSRRAHEQYF. Written as DNA, the CDR3 is TGCGCCAGCAGCTCCCGCAGGGCCCACGAGCAGTACTTC.

The table lists this clone with a few counts. The chain combines TRBV12-2 with TRBJ1-2; the D call TRBD1 from the table was never checked on the DNA. TRBV12-2 is an annotated pseudogene. The CDR3 extends over 16 amino acids. Here the CDR3 DNA reads TGTGCAAGTCGCGCACCTCCGGGACAGGTATTCTATGGCTACACCTTC. Protein product: CASRAPPGQVFYGYTF.

The rearrangement uses TRBV6-6 and TRBJ1-1; 8 bases are shared with TRBD1. V lost 4 bases, J lost 6 bases, and 4 bases stayed unmatched. From germline, CDR1 is MNHNY and CDR2 SVGAGI (reference sequence). This CDR3 spans 13 amino acids. The CDR3 DNA reads as TGTGCCAGCAGTTCCCTGACAGGGGCTGAAGCTTTCTTT. It codes for CASSSLTGAEAFF.